This entry is about one T cell receptor beta chain. This clonotype was observed many times. Its specific antigen is unknown. The sample holds no much larger clone one base away, and base qualities are not on file. The entry originates in a study of T cells in Graves' hyperthyroidism and ophthalmopathy (dated by TCRdb to the late 2010s). A note on the overall study: Peripheral blood samples were taken at initial diagnosis, before any treatment was given. A discovery cohort of roughly 100 patients, 43 with Graves' ophthalmopathy and 55 to 60 with stable Graves' hyperthyroidism, was used to find distinguishing TCR V-J signatures. Prospective prediction of ophthalmopathy was tested in an independent validation cohort consisting of roughly 20 hyperthyroidism patients and more than 15 patients who later progressed to ophthalmopathy. The roughly 90 discovery patients were divided at random into training and test sets in a 7:3 ratio. Thyroid tissue and blood T-cell repertoires from six or seven Graves' hyperthyroidism patients were also compared in the study. After sampling, hyperthyroidism patients received methimazole starting at 30 mg daily, and ophthalmopathy patients received high-dose intravenous methylprednisolone. The paper describes TCR Vbeta CDR3 sequencing of roughly 130 peripheral blood samples, made up of some 40 ophthalmopathy patients, approximately 73 hyperthyroidism patients and 17 progressor patients. What the research found in general, with its limitations: In validation, progression to ophthalmopathy was predicted by the model with almost 71% sensitivity and 72.22% specificity, a median of approximately 6.5 months before onset. Sample size was not statistically predetermined, and blinding of investigators to group allocation was not performed. Blood samples also contained most of the expanded thyroid clonotypes (frequency above 0.001), which suggests that blood repertoires may reflect thyroid immune responses. Ophthalmopathy was separated from stable hyperthyroidism by a 13 V-J signature model, with roughly 88% sensitivity and roughly 81% specificity obtained in cross-validation and 80%/75% obtained in testing.

Trimming at the junction amounts to 3 bases on V and 7 bases on J, and the germline ends lie 13 bases apart. The germline V gene encodes CDR1 PRHDT and CDR2 FYEKMQ (reference sequence). The CDR3 numbers 13 residues from cysteine through phenylalanine. The sequence is cut down to CDR3 DNA, 39 bases in frame from base 1. The TCR beta CDR3 regions were amplified from the RNA transcripts. The TCR CDR3 was subjected to a first round of RT-PCR using the HTBI primer set and the Qiagen OneStep RT-PCR kit. The libraries were constructed in a second round of multiplex PCR and then size-selected and purified. Libraries were sequenced paired-end with 100 bp reads on an Illumina HiSeq2000. The authors' analysis ran thus. Raw data were processed with SOAPnuke, discarding reads with adapters, uncalled bases, mean Phred below 15, or no exact constant-primer or identifier match. COPE v1.2.5 was used to merge high-quality paired reads, and clonotypes were defined as unique nucleotide sequences. MiTCR v1.1 was used to align clonotypes to the IMGT TRBV, TRBD and TRBJ reference segments. The analysis included only V-J combinations with a frequency above 0.0001, which together covered roughly 99% of the repertoires. The TCS score was defined as the ratio of F50 (clonal expansion) to E x V (chaos), calculated using BLOSUM62-based TCRdist between CDR3 peptides within each V-J. Welch's t-statistics and random forest reduced 514 V-J features to 13, which were used in a naive Bayes classifier (R e1071). TCRdb reran the public reads through fastp at Q25 and MiXCR, keeping productive beta chains. CDR3 protein duplicates are merged, each entry listing the most common genes and DNA. Clone size and V and J calls follow TCRdb, not the original study. The sample has more than 300,000 distinct CDR3 sequences on record, around 15% of them singletons. The ten top clones hold less than 20% of the sample.

In the ophthalmopathy patients, disease was moderately to severely active, with a Clinical Activity Score of 3 or more, a NOSPECS grade of 4 or more, and a duration of less than 3 months. Patients with uncontrolled infections, other autoimmune diseases, pregnancy or lactation were excluded. Diagnoses were based on clinical symptoms, serum thyroxine and TRAb, thyroid ultrasound and orbital computed tomography. PBMCs were isolated from about 9.2 ml of fresh peripheral blood by Ficoll-Paque density gradient centrifugation. Total RNA was extracted with Trizol reagent, and quality was checked on an Agilent 2100 Bioanalyzer.

The receptor comes from a woman aged 25 to 39 with Graves' ophthalmopathy. Source material: blood. Recombination connected TRBV13 to TRBJ2-7, and the D gene may be TRBD2, 6 bases matching. The nucleotides read TGTGCCAGCAGCTTTTGGGGGGAAGGAGAGCAGTACTTC. It encodes CASSFWGEGEQYF.